These 9 T cell receptor beta chains share one sample of origin, sequenced in a study of T cells in Graves' hyperthyroidism and ophthalmopathy. RNA transcripts provided the source from which TCR beta CDR3 regions were amplified. HTBI primers were employed in a first-round RT-PCR of the TCR CDR3. One entry per CDR3 protein results from TCRdb running MiXCR on the multiplex PCR reads. The table has almost 50,000 distinct CDR3 sequences, approximately 58% seen once. Sequencing used peripheral blood or thyroid tissue (not recorded which). The receptors derive from a man aged 18 to 29 with Graves' hyperthyroidism.

The rearrangement links TRBV5-1 to TRBJ2-6; 13 positions match TRBD2. V lost 0 bases, J lost 1 base, and 4 bases stayed unmatched. CDR3 length: 19 residues. The germline V gene encodes CDR1 SGHRS and CDR2 YFSETQ. The CDR3: CASSLELLAGGSGANVLTF. The CDR3 DNA follows: TGCGCCAGCAGCTTGGAATTACTAGCGGGAGGGTCTGGGGCCAACGTCCTGACTTTC.

This clonotype was seen only a few times. This sequence joins TRBV24-1 and TRBJ1-5, with 9 positions matching TRBD1. The CDR3 extends over 14 amino acids. V was pared by 7 bases and J by 9 bases, with 9 bases of the junction left unmatched. Germline V gene data show CDR1 as KGHDR and CDR2 as SFDVKD. As DNA, the CDR3 is TGTGCCACCAGCCCGGGGACAGGGTATACGCCCCAGCATTTT. Its protein is CATSPGTGYTPQHF.

V usage is TRBV4-1 and J usage is TRBJ1-2; D call uncertain. CDR3 length: 13 residues. CDR1 is MGHRA and CDR2 is YSYEKL in the germline V gene. V was clipped by 1 base and J by 5 bases, with 8 bases between them. This chain's CDR3 is CASSQGGRYGYTF. The CDR3 nucleotides read TGCGCCAGCAGCCAAGGGGGTCGGTATGGCTACACCTTC.

The V call is TRBV2, the J call TRBJ2-5, with 13 bases identical to TRBD2. The CDR3 consists of 16 residues. V was pared by 5 bases and J by 5 bases, with 8 bases of the junction left unmatched. Germline CDR1 and CDR2: SNHLY and FYNNEI. CDR3 sequence: CASSQTGTSGAETQYF. CDR3 coding DNA: TGTGCCAGCAGTCAAACCGGGACTAGCGGGGCGGAGACCCAGTACTTC.

This clonotype was picked up many times. The rearrangement uses TRBV14 and TRBJ1-5; unclear D gene. The CDR3 loop spans 15 amino acids. The germline CDR1 and CDR2 sequences are SGHDN and FVKESK. Trimming removed 4 bases at V and 4 bases at J, with 14 bases between. CDR3 coding DNA: TGTGCCAGCAGCCCTCTAGTAGGACTGAATCAGCCCCAGCATTTT. Translated, it gives CASSPLVGLNQPQHF.

The table lists this clonotype with many counts. The genes are TRBV15 and TRBJ2-7; the match to TRBD1 covers 8 bases. The CDR3 runs 14 residues. The V and J ends lost 6 bases and 5 bases, in that order; junction bases with no gene match: 9. Germline V gene sequence: CDR1 LNHNV, CDR2 YYDKDF (reference sequence). DNA for the CDR3: TGTGCCACCAGGACTGACAGGGGACCCCACGAGCAGTACTTC. Protein sequence: CATRTDRGPHEQYF. Using reference TRBV15 and TRBJ2-7 for the parts outside the CDR3, the full variable domain is DAMVIQNPRYQVTQFGKPVTLSCSQTLNHNVMYWYQQKSSQAPKLLFHYYDKDFNNEADTPDNFQSRRPNTSFCFLDIRSPGLGDTAMYLCATRTDRGPHEQYFGPGTRLTVT.

This clonotype was counted at least ten times. V gene TRBV6-1 combines with J gene TRBJ2-7; D perhaps matches TRBD2 (7 bases). CDR1 is MNHNS and CDR2 is SASEGT in the germline V gene. Between the trimmed V and J ends, which lost 11 bases and 5 bases, there was a span of 22 bases. There are 14 residues in the CDR3. The CDR3 nucleotides read TGTGCCGGGAGGGGGTTACGGAGTTCGGACGAGCAGTACTTC. Translating it yields CAGRGLRSSDEQYF.

This clonotype was counted ten times or more. V is TRBV7-8 and J is TRBJ1-5; 10 positions match TRBD1. With 5 bases clipped from V and 0 bases from J, the junction kept 13 bases outside the gene matches. Looked up from germline, CDR1 is SGHVS and CDR2 is FQNEAQ. The CDR3 is 19 residues long. The CDR3 reads CASSLGQGGGFYSNQPQHF. CDR3 coding DNA: TGTGCCAGCAGCCTAGGACAGGGGGGGGGGTTTTATAGCAATCAGCCCCAGCATTTT.

The rearrangement joins TRBV15 to TRBJ1-6, with D possibly matching TRBD1 (6 bases). The CDR3 runs 16 residues. The germline V and J ends were trimmed by 3 bases and 9 bases, with 18 bases remaining between them. Germline V gene data show CDR1 as LNHNV and CDR2 as YYDKDF (reference sequence). In DNA form, the CDR3 reads TGTGCCACCAGCAGTTTCCAAACAGGGATGGGTTCACCCCTCCACTTT. Protein product: CATSSFQTGMGSPLHF.